A selection of T cell receptor beta chains follows, all from one sample in a study of T cell responses to AZD1222 COVID-19 vaccine. Sequencing was performed with immunoSEQ multiplex PCR; in TCRdb, only in-frame clones are kept and a portion is missing. This table has about 52,000 clones, about 87% appearing once. The starting material was peripheral blood, obtained 28 days after the second AZD1222 dose. All receptors derive from an adult who received the AZD1222 COVID-19 vaccine. CDR3s include the opening cysteine and the closing phenylalanine or tryptophan. Each record gives: J gene, clone size, V gene, D gene, CDR3 protein, CDR3 DNA. D genes are given only for firm matches. The size field is filled for only some rows; it gives once, few, many or a size class.

j_gene: TRBJ1-3
abundance: .
v_gene: TRBV5-1
d_gene: TRBD1
CDR3aa: CASSSGTGGSRGNTIYF
CDR3nt: TGCGCCAGCAGCTCCGGGACAGGGGGTTCAAGAGGAAACACCATATATTTT

j_gene: TRBJ2-1
abundance: once
v_gene: TRBV4-2
d_gene: TRBD2
CDR3aa: CASSQGRGAGANNEQFF
CDR3nt: TGTGCCAGCAGCCAAGGGCGGGGAGCGGGGGCCAACAATGAGCAGTTCTTC

j_gene: TRBJ1-6
abundance: .
v_gene: TRBV28
d_gene: .
CDR3aa: CASGQSSYNSPLHF
CDR3nt: TGTGCCAGCGGGCAGAGCTCCTATAATTCACCCCTCCACTTT

j_gene: TRBJ1-2
abundance: once
v_gene: TRBV11-2
d_gene: .
CDR3aa: CASSPRTSALGYTF
CDR3nt: TGTGCCAGCAGCCCTAGGACGAGTGCTCTGGGCTACACCTTC

j_gene: TRBJ2-7
abundance: once
v_gene: TRBV6-5
d_gene: TRBD1
CDR3aa: CASKPGQESYEQYF
CDR3nt: TGTGCCAGCAAACCGGGACAGGAGTCCTACGAGCAGTACTTC

j_gene: TRBJ2-3
abundance: .
v_gene: TRBV27
d_gene: .
CDR3aa: CASSFTDTRTDTQYF
CDR3nt: TGTGCCAGCAGTTTTACCGACACCCGCACAGATACGCAGTATTTT

j_gene: TRBJ2-1
abundance: .
v_gene: TRBV7-2
d_gene: .
CDR3aa: CASSWTPSDEQFF
CDR3nt: TGTGCCAGCAGCTGGACCCCGTCGGATGAGCAGTTCTTC

j_gene: TRBJ1-3
abundance: .
v_gene: TRBV6-1
d_gene: .
CDR3aa: CASTEGHSTIYF
CDR3nt: TGTGCCAGCACTGAAGGCCACTCGACCATATATTTT

j_gene: TRBJ1-3
abundance: .
v_gene: TRBV2
d_gene: TRBD1
CDR3aa: CASREGATGNTIYF
CDR3nt: TGTGCCAGCAGGGAGGGGGCGACTGGAAACACCATATATTTT

j_gene: TRBJ2-3
abundance: .
v_gene: TRBV5-4
d_gene: TRBD2
CDR3aa: CASSLVASGSIDTQYF
CDR3nt: TGTGCCAGCAGCTTGGTAGCTAGCGGGAGTATAGATACGCAGTATTTT

j_gene: TRBJ2-5
abundance: .
v_gene: TRBV11-2
d_gene: .
CDR3aa: CASSFGGFGGSQETQYF
CDR3nt: TGTGCCAGCAGCTTCGGGGGCTTTGGCGGTAGCCAAGAGACCCAGTACTTC

j_gene: TRBJ2-7
abundance: .
v_gene: TRBV5-1
d_gene: TRBD2
CDR3aa: CARRAAGGAEQYF
CDR3nt: TGCGCCCGCAGGGCAGCGGGGGGGGCCGAGCAGTACTTC

j_gene: TRBJ2-3
abundance: few
v_gene: TRBV15
d_gene: TRBD1
CDR3aa: CATSARDRVGTDTQYF
CDR3nt: TGTGCCACCAGCGCCCGGGACAGGGTGGGCACAGATACGCAGTATTTT

j_gene: TRBJ2-7
abundance: .
v_gene: TRBV6-1
d_gene: TRBD1
CDR3aa: CASSEAGQGNYEQYF
CDR3nt: TGTGCCAGCAGTGAGGCCGGACAGGGAAACTACGAGCAGTACTTC

j_gene: TRBJ1-5
abundance: .
v_gene: TRBV15
d_gene: .
CDR3aa: CATSRDRGDMQPQHF
CDR3nt: TGTGCCACCAGCAGAGATAGGGGGGATATGCAGCCCCAGCATTTT

j_gene: TRBJ2-7
abundance: .
v_gene: TRBV3-1/TRBV3-2
d_gene: .
CDR3aa: CASSQEARLHEQYF
CDR3nt: TGTGCCAGCAGCCAGGAGGCAAGACTCCACGAGCAGTACTTC

j_gene: TRBJ2-2
abundance: .
v_gene: TRBV15
d_gene: .
CDR3aa: CATREQPTGELFF
CDR3nt: TGTGCCACCAGGGAACAGCCAACCGGGGAGCTGTTTTTT

j_gene: TRBJ2-1
abundance: .
v_gene: TRBV5-1
d_gene: .
CDR3aa: CASSLTGRTYNEQFF
CDR3nt: TGCGCCAGCAGCCTGACAGGACGTACCTACAATGAGCAGTTCTTC

j_gene: TRBJ2-5
abundance: .
v_gene: TRBV20-1
d_gene: .
CDR3aa: CSASVGTEPQYF
CDR3nt: TGCAGTGCTAGTGTGGGGACTGAGCCCCAGTACTTC

j_gene: TRBJ2-1
abundance: .
v_gene: TRBV5-1
d_gene: TRBD1
CDR3aa: CASSKTGVAYNEQFF
CDR3nt: TGCGCCAGCAGCAAGACAGGGGTTGCCTACAATGAGCAGTTCTTC

j_gene: TRBJ1-5
abundance: .
v_gene: TRBV5-4
d_gene: .
CDR3aa: CASSLGGRGQPQHF
CDR3nt: TGTGCCAGCAGCTTGGGAGGGAGGGGTCAGCCCCAGCATTTT

j_gene: TRBJ1-6
abundance: .
v_gene: TRBV30
d_gene: .
CDR3aa: CAWNRAEGLNNSPLHF
CDR3nt: TGTGCCTGGAACAGGGCCGAGGGGCTCAATAATTCACCCCTCCACTTT

j_gene: TRBJ2-7
abundance: .
v_gene: TRBV5-8
d_gene: .
CDR3aa: CASSIGPWAHEQYF
CDR3nt: TGTGCCAGCAGCATAGGACCCTGGGCGCACGAGCAGTACTTC

j_gene: TRBJ2-6
abundance: .
v_gene: TRBV11-2
d_gene: TRBD1
CDR3aa: CASSSTGQGVSGANVLTF
CDR3nt: TGTGCCAGCAGCTCCACTGGACAGGGCGTCTCTGGGGCCAACGTCCTGACTTTC

j_gene: TRBJ2-1
abundance: .
v_gene: TRBV11-3
d_gene: TRBD2
CDR3aa: CASSLGGTSSGYNEQFF
CDR3nt: TGTGCCAGCAGCTTAGGAGGGACTAGCTCCGGCTACAATGAGCAGTTCTTC

j_gene: TRBJ2-3
abundance: .
v_gene: TRBV7-2
d_gene: .
CDR3aa: CASSSPGDWRTDTQYF
CDR3nt: TGTGCCAGCAGCTCTCCGGGGGACTGGCGCACAGATACGCAGTATTTT

j_gene: TRBJ1-1
abundance: .
v_gene: TRBV5-1
d_gene: .
CDR3aa: CASSLVEGVAEAFF
CDR3nt: TGCGCCAGCAGCTTGGTCGAGGGTGTAGCTGAAGCTTTCTTT

j_gene: TRBJ2-1
abundance: .
v_gene: TRBV29-1
d_gene: .
CDR3aa: CSVEVPLPRYNEQFF
CDR3nt: TGCAGCGTTGAAGTACCGCTACCTCGATACAATGAGCAGTTCTTC

j_gene: TRBJ2-1
abundance: .
v_gene: TRBV18
d_gene: TRBD1
CDR3aa: CASSDSGQGSGDEQFF
CDR3nt: TGTGCCAGCTCCGACTCCGGACAGGGGTCAGGCGATGAGCAGTTCTTC

j_gene: TRBJ1-2
abundance: .
v_gene: TRBV5-1
d_gene: TRBD1
CDR3aa: CASSLEGDRANYGYTF
CDR3nt: TGCGCCAGCAGCTTGGAGGGGGACAGGGCAAACTATGGCTACACCTTC